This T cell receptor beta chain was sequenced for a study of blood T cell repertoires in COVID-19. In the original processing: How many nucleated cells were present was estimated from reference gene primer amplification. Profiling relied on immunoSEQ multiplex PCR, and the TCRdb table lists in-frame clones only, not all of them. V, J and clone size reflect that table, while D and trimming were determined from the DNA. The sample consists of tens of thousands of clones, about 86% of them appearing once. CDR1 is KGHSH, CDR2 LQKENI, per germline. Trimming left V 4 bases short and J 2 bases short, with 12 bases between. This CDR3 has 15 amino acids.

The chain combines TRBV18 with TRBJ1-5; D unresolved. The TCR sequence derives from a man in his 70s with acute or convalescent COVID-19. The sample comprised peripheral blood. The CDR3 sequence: CASSLGVGGNQPQHF. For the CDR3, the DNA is TGTGCCAGCTCACTTGGGGTCGGGGGCAATCAGCCCCAGCATTTT.